This is a list of T cell receptor beta chains from one sample in a study of CD8+ T cells in alopecia areata. Data came from immunoSEQ multiplex PCR; TCRdb stores just in-frame clones and leaves some out. In the table there are about 190,000 clones, roughly 53% of which are singletons. The sample consisted of CD8+ T cells sorted from blood, taken at week 24, from a patient treated with tofacitinib. These receptors came from a human donor with alopecia areata. Both conserved end residues are part of each CDR3. D genes are given only for firm matches. A row's size may be missing; if present it is once, few, many or a size class.

d_call j_call clone_size v_call cdr3_aa cdr3_nt
NA TRBJ2-7 few TRBV2 CASSLGPNYEQYF TGTGCCAGCAGTCTGGGACCGAATTACGAGCAGTACTTC
NA TRBJ2-5 NA TRBV7-8 CASTLIGETQYF TGTGCCAGCACCCTCATCGGGGAGACCCAGTACTTC
NA TRBJ1-4 NA TRBV5-5 CASSRQQGIGEKLFF TGTGCCAGCAGCCGTCAACAGGGTATCGGTGAAAAACTGTTTTTT
NA TRBJ1-1 NA TRBV5-1 CASSLEWTAGEAFF TGCGCCAGCAGCTTGGAGTGGACAGCCGGTGAAGCTTTCTTT
TRBD1 TRBJ1-5 NA TRBV19 CASSETGGVNQPQHF TGTGCCAGTAGTGAAACAGGGGGCGTCAATCAGCCCCAGCATTTT
TRBD1 TRBJ2-7 NA TRBV5-1 CASSMGQGIFYEQYF TGCGCCAGCAGCATGGGACAGGGGATCTTCTACGAGCAGTACTTC
NA TRBJ2-7 NA TRBV14 CASSLQDTYEQYF TGTGCCAGCAGCCTTCAGGACACCTACGAGCAGTACTTC
TRBD1 TRBJ1-2 few TRBV6-5 CASSNDRGYGYTF TGTGCCAGCAGTAACGACAGGGGGTATGGCTACACCTTC
NA TRBJ1-6 once TRBV6-5 CASSYGRQNSPLHF TGTGCCAGCAGTTACGGGAGGCAGAACTCACCCCTCCACTTT
NA TRBJ2-2 NA TRBV5-1 CASSSHLRAGELFF TGCGCCAGCAGCTCCCACCTTAGAGCCGGGGAGCTGTTTTTT
NA TRBJ1-1 NA TRBV4-1 CASSQVGEGQNTEAFF TGCGCCAGCAGCCAAGTTGGGGAGGGGCAGAACACTGAAGCTTTCTTT
NA TRBJ1-2 NA TRBV28 CASRDRGYGYTF TGTGCCAGCAGGGATAGGGGTTATGGCTACACCTTC
TRBD1 TRBJ1-1 NA TRBV27 CASSLRGGQAEAFF TGTGCCAGCAGCCTCCGGGGGGGACAGGCTGAAGCTTTCTTT
NA TRBJ1-1 NA TRBV7-2 CASSSRNTEAFF TGTGCCAGCAGCTCCAGAAACACTGAAGCTTTCTTT
TRBD1 TRBJ1-2 NA TRBV7-9 CASSLGQGDGYTF TGTGCCAGCAGCTTAGGACAGGGCGATGGCTACACCTTC
NA TRBJ1-2 few TRBV7-2 CASSLAPEGIPTF TGTGCCAGCAGCTTAGCTCCTGAGGGAATACCCACCTTC
NA TRBJ2-3 NA TRBV5-6 CASSLTTAISTDTQYF TGTGCCAGCAGCTTGACGACGGCAATTAGCACAGATACGCAGTATTTT
NA TRBJ1-2 NA TRBV6-5 CASSYSRTLYGYTF TGTGCCAGCAGTTACTCCCGGACTCTCTATGGCTACACCTTC
NA TRBJ1-5 NA TRBV10-2 CASSESWVQPNQPQHF TGCGCCAGCAGTGAGTCGTGGGTACAGCCTAATCAGCCCCAGCATTTT